This entry describes one T cell receptor beta chain. Its antigen is not known. This entry comes from a study of T-cell memory formation after mild COVID-19. General study findings and limits: The study found balanced CD4/CD8 in clones contracting day 15 to 85 and a CD4+ lean in later expanders. Clones that contracted clustered mainly in CM and EM if CD4+ and in EMRA if CD8+.

The J segment lost 8 bases and the V segment lost 6 bases, leaving 3 bases of the junction unmatched. This CDR3 spans 11 amino acids. Germline V gene data show CDR1 as SQVTM and CDR2 as ANQGSEA. TCRdb processed the 5' RACE reads anew with MiXCR; each CDR3 protein has one entry. The table has approximately 300,000 distinct CDR3 sequences, 15% seen once; the top ten hold over 20%. Sequences were obtained from PBMCs or a T cell subset sorted from them (not recorded which). This chain links TRBV29-1 with TRBJ1-2; 10 bases match TRBD1. The origin of this receptor is a man between 18 and 29 years old who had mild COVID-19 (a few samples of this study predate the infection). Cell type and time point are not known. The CDR3 nucleotides are TGCAGCGTGGGGACAGGGGAGGGCTACACCTTC. Its protein is CSVGTGEGYTF.